The clone carrying this T cell receptor beta chain appeared a few times. The antigen remains unidentified. TCRdb re-analysed the reads in MiXCR, keeping a single row per CDR3 protein. This sample has approximately 1,000,000 distinct CDR3 sequences; about 33% occur once, and the top ten carry roughly 13%. The CDR3 extends over 15 amino acids. Deletions cut 0 bases from V and 3 bases from J, with 12 bases between. Germline lookup yields CDR1 LNHDA and CDR2 SQIVND (reference sequence). The data were obtained in a study of T cell repertoires in cytomegalovirus infection. The overall study: Well-studied HLA-B-restricted epitopes and recently identified HLA-C-restricted epitopes of CMV were both used in the study. Indications came from public TCR beta signatures; they pointed to CMV infection and to a matching HLA type. Regarding the study as a whole: CMV-specific TCR beta clonotypes restricted by HLA-C were the ones dominating the ex vivo response.

The chain combines TRBV19 with TRBJ2-7, with a possible D match to TRBD2 (5 bases). The sequence derives from a human donor in good health (CMV status not recorded). Some clones in this sample may be carry-over from other donors' samples. Specimen: cultured CD8+ T cells from PBMCs, collected from culture after CMV antigen stimulation. The CDR3 bases are TGTGCCAGTAGTATAGAGGTCGGAGGTAACTACGAGCAGTACTTC. Residues: CASSIEVGGNYEQYF.